The next 16 T cell receptor beta chains were all read from a single sample in a study of blood T cell repertoires in COVID-19. The protocol was immunoSEQ multiplex PCR, while the TCRdb copy is restricted to in-frame clones and leaves out a portion. The sample contains 150,000 or so clones, more than 60% of which appear only once. The sequenced sample consisted of peripheral blood. These receptors originate from a woman between 70 and 85 years old with acute or convalescent COVID-19.

J is TRBJ1-1 and V is TRBV19; 9 bases map to TRBD1. The CDR3 is made up of 14 amino acids. Germline CDR1 and CDR2: LNHDA and SQIVND (reference sequence). Trimming at V came to 4 bases and at J to 1 base, leaving 1 base not matched to a gene. CDR3 in amino acids: CASSKGQGNTEAFF. CDR3 DNA: TGTGCCAGTAGTAAGGGACAGGGGAACACTGAAGCTTTCTTT. The variable domain in full, completed from reference TRBV19 and TRBJ1-1, reads DGGITQSPKYLFRKEGQNVTLSCEQNLNHDAMYWYRQDPGQGLRLIYYSQIVNDFQKGDIAEGYSVSREKKESFPLTVTSAQKNPTAFYLCASSKGQGNTEAFFGQGTRLTVV.

This clone was seen just once. J is TRBJ2-7 and V is TRBV5-1; weak D call: TRBD1 (5 bases). The V gene's germline CDR1 is SGHRS and CDR2 YFSETQ. V lost 3 bases to trimming and J lost 4 bases, with 14 bases between them. The CDR3 sequence is 14 residues long. The CDR3 DNA follows: TGCGCCAGCAGCTCAGGGTCCCTAGGTTACGAGCAGTACTTC. Its protein product is CASSSGSLGYEQYF.

The chain has TRBV6-5 and TRBJ2-5; D may be TRBD2 (6 bases). The CDR3 extends over 14 amino acids. Trimming removed 6 bases at V and 1 base at J, with 12 bases between. The V gene's germline CDR1 is MNHEY and CDR2 SVGAGI. DNA of the CDR3: TGTGCCAGCAGGTCGGGACTCCTCCAAGAGACCCAGTACTTC. It encodes CASRSGLLQETQYF.

The chain employs TRBV6-1 and TRBJ1-6, with a possible D match to TRBD1 (5 bases). CDR1 is MNHNS, CDR2 SASEGT, per germline. V lost 6 bases to trimming and J lost 3 bases, with 12 bases between them. The CDR3 runs to 15 residues. CDR3: CASSSYTGYNSPLHF. CDR3 bases: TGTGCCAGCAGCTCCTACACAGGCTATAATTCACCCCTCCACTTT.

V is TRBV27 and J is TRBJ2-1, with 12 bases fitting TRBD2. J gave up 8 bases and V 4 bases, and 9 bases lay outside the gene matches. The CDR3 is 16 residues long. Germline V gene data show CDR1 as MNHEY and CDR2 as SMNVEV (reference sequence). As DNA, the CDR3 is TGTGCCAGCAGTTCCCCGCGGACTAGCGGGGACCATGAGCAGTTCTTC. This sequence encodes CASSSPRTSGDHEQFF.

The chain is built from TRBV28 and TRBJ1-4; no definite D call. The ends were cut back, 3 bases at V and 9 bases at J, with 8 bases in the middle. The CDR3 has 12 residues. The germline gives CDR1 MDHEN, CDR2 SYDVKM. The CDR3 nucleotides are TGTGCCAGCAGTTTGGGGAGGCAAAAACTGTTTTTT. Translating gives CASSLGRQKLFF.

This chain links TRBV5-4 with TRBJ1-3; 9 bases map to TRBD1. J lost 4 bases, V lost 3 bases, and 2 bases had no gene match. The CDR3 consists of 14 residues. Germline V lookup: CDR1 SGHNT, CDR2 YYREEE (reference sequence). Here the CDR3 reads CASSWTGAGNTIYF. The CDR3 nucleotides read TGTGCCAGCAGCTGGACAGGGGCCGGAAACACCATATATTTT.

V gene TRBV19 combines with J gene TRBJ2-7; 8 positions agree with TRBD1. The V and J ends lost 3 bases and 7 bases, in that order; junction bases with no gene match: 5. Germline CDR1 and CDR2: LNHDA and SQIVND (reference sequence). The CDR3 is 13 amino acids. CDR3: CASSIDRGQEQYF. DNA for the CDR3: TGTGCCAGTAGTATTGACAGGGGACAAGAGCAGTACTTC.

The CDR3 sequence: CATGGTRGDTQYF. The CDR3 DNA reads TGTGCCACAGGGGGAACCCGCGGCGATACGCAGTATTTT. This chain joins TRBV24-1 and TRBJ2-3; perhaps TRBD1 as D (6 bases). CDR1 is KGHDR and CDR2 is SFDVKD in the germline V gene. The CDR3 spans 13 residues. The V end was cut by 10 bases, the J end by 6 bases, with 16 bases between.

The chain carries TRBV10-3 and TRBJ1-2; 7 positions agree with TRBD1. V trimming: 3 bases; J trimming: 4 bases; junction bases outside the gene matches: 14. In germline, CDR1 is ENHRY, CDR2 SYGVKD. This CDR3 is built from 17 residues. This chain's CDR3 is CAISERTGGGSLYGYTF. The CDR3 bases are TGTGCCATCAGTGAACGGACAGGTGGGGGCTCACTCTATGGCTACACCTTC.

The chain carries TRBV4-2 and TRBJ1-3; D may be TRBD1 (6 bases). The CDR3 runs 13 residues. Germline CDR1 reads LGHNA; CDR2 reads YNFKEQ. V lost 7 bases, J lost 2 bases, and 9 bases lay in between. The CDR3 loop is CASNQGTGNTIYF. The CDR3 nucleotides read TGTGCCAGCAATCAGGGGACTGGAAACACCATATATTTT.

This clone was picked up a small number of times. The chain has TRBV19 and TRBJ1-6; 9 bases fit TRBD1. The germline V gene encodes CDR1 LNHDA and CDR2 SQIVND (reference sequence). The CDR3 sequence is 15 residues long. V shed 4 bases and J 7 bases; nucleotides not matched to a gene: 5. The DNA for the CDR3 is TGTGCCAGTAGTAGGGGACAGGGAACGAATTCACCCCTCCACTTT. Protein: CASSRGQGTNSPLHF. The variable domain in full, with the rest retrieved from reference TRBV19 and TRBJ1-6, is DGGITQSPKYLFRKEGQNVTLSCEQNLNHDAMYWYRQDPGQGLRLIYYSQIVNDFQKGDIAEGYSVSREKKESFPLTVTSAQKNPTAFYLCASSRGQGTNSPLHFGNGTRLTVT.

The chain links TRBV6-5 to TRBJ1-6, with 11 bases identical to TRBD1. Germline-derived CDR1 and CDR2 are MNHEY and SVGAGI. The V and J ends lost 2 bases and 10 bases, in that order; junction bases with no gene match: 4. This CDR3 has 15 residues. The CDR3 DNA follows: TGTGCCAGCAGTTACGCTGGGACAGGGGGATCACCCCTCCACTTT. This sequence encodes CASSYAGTGGSPLHF.

This clone was seen a single time. The genes are TRBV5-4 and TRBJ2-2; 8 bases align to TRBD2. CDR3 length equals 15 residues. CDR1 is SGHNT, CDR2 YYREEE, per germline (reference sequence). The junction had 3 bases not matched to a gene; V was cut back by 0 bases and J by 5 bases. The CDR3 here is CASSLASGSTGELFF. DNA for the CDR3: TGTGCCAGCAGCTTGGCCAGCGGGAGTACCGGGGAGCTGTTTTTT.

The chain carries TRBV10-1 and TRBJ1-1; 7 positions agree with TRBD1. Trimming at V came to 0 bases and at J to 5 bases, leaving 0 bases not matched to a gene. Germline CDR1 reads WNHNN; CDR2 reads SYGVQD (reference sequence). This CDR3 contains 13 residues. CDR3 residues: CASSESTGTEAFF. The CDR3 nucleotides read TGCGCCAGCAGTGAGTCGACAGGGACTGAAGCTTTCTTT.

The chain joins TRBV18 to TRBJ2-2; 9 positions agree with TRBD1. The CDR3 has 16 amino acids. CDR1 is KGHSH, CDR2 LQKENI, per germline. With 2 bases clipped from V and 2 bases from J, the junction kept 3 bases outside the gene matches. CDR3: CASSPSGQGNTGELFF. The CDR3 DNA sequence: TGTGCCAGCTCACCATCGGGACAGGGCAACACCGGGGAGCTGTTTTTT.